These 18 T cell receptor beta chains were sequenced from one sample in a study of technical replicates of blood from several donors. TCRdb's table, derived via immunoSEQ multiplex PCR, lists solely in-frame clones and lacks some. The sample yields some 81,000 clones, 91% seen once. The sequenced sample was T cells isolated from PBMCs. The receptors here all came from a human donor in good health.

The chain joins TRBV7-7 to TRBJ2-5, with 9 bases aligning to TRBD1. Germline V gene lookup returns CDR1 SSHAT and CDR2 FNYEAQ (reference sequence). This CDR3 has 13 residues. J lost 1 base, V lost 10 bases, and 4 bases had no gene match. CDR3 protein: CATSTGGQETQYF. The CDR3, as DNA: TGTGCCACCTCGACAGGGGGCCAAGAGACCCAGTACTTC.

The J gene is TRBJ2-7, the V gene TRBV6-1, with D possibly being TRBD1 (6 bases). With 4 bases removed from V and 3 bases from J, the gap between germline ends came to 7 bases. The CDR3 has 12 amino acids. Germline V gene lookup returns CDR1 MNHNS and CDR2 SASEGT. The CDR3 bases are TGTGCCAGCAGTGGGACAGACTACGAGCAGTACTTC. It is translated as CASSGTDYEQYF.

This chain connects TRBV9 to TRBJ1-2, with D possibly matching TRBD1 (6 bases). From germline, CDR1 is SGDLS and CDR2 YYNGEE. Trimming shortened V by 3 bases and J by 7 bases, and 16 bases separated the two germline ends. CDR3 length: 14 amino acids. CDR3 in amino acids: CASSATGSSRGYTF. The DNA of the CDR3 is TGTGCCAGCAGCGCAACAGGGAGTTCTCGTGGCTACACCTTC.

This clone was counted a single time. The chain has TRBV11-3 and TRBJ2-7, with TRBD2 matching 13 bases. The length of the CDR3 is 15 residues. Germline V lookup: CDR1 SGHNT, CDR2 YENEEA. The V and J ends lost 5 bases and 7 bases, in that order; junction bases with no gene match: 8. The CDR3 sequence is CASSPGLAGVGEQYF. The CDR3 nucleotides read TGTGCCAGCAGCCCCGGACTAGCGGGAGTGGGGGAGCAGTACTTC.

This sequence joins TRBV6-5 and TRBJ1-2; 7 positions match TRBD1. The V segment lost 6 bases and the J segment 8 bases; nucleotides outside the gene matches: 9. Looked up from germline, CDR1 is MNHEY and CDR2 is SVGAGI. This CDR3 comprises 13 residues. The CDR3 protein is CASRTTGIEGYTF. CDR3 DNA sequence: TGTGCCAGCAGGACGACAGGGATAGAAGGCTACACCTTC.

This rearrangement joins TRBV15 to TRBJ2-2; D is undetermined. Germline CDR1 is LNHNV and CDR2 is YYDKDF (reference sequence). The CDR3 totals 12 residues. The germline V and J ends were trimmed by 8 bases and 5 bases, with 9 bases remaining between them. The CDR3 loop is CATVALTGELFF. CDR3 nucleotide sequence: TGTGCCACCGTCGCACTTACCGGGGAGCTGTTTTTT.

V and J are TRBV19 and TRBJ1-1, with 11 bases fitting TRBD1. J lost 4 bases, V lost 1 base, and 11 bases had no gene match. The CDR3 has 18 amino acids. In germline, CDR1 is LNHDA, CDR2 SQIVND (reference sequence). CDR3 region: CASSIGRDRGMRGTEAFF. The DNA for the CDR3 is TGTGCCAGTAGTATAGGTCGGGACAGGGGGATGCGAGGCACTGAAGCTTTCTTT.

This clone was seen only once. The chain carries TRBV28 and TRBJ1-4, with D perhaps matching TRBD1 (5 bases). CDR1 is MDHEN, CDR2 SYDVKM, per germline. The CDR3 spans 13 residues. V gave up 6 bases and J gave up 7 bases, with 12 bases separating them. DNA for the CDR3: TGTGCCAGCAGAGGGGCTTTAAGTGAAAAACTGTTTTTT. Amino acid sequence: CASRGALSEKLFF. The entire variable domain, with the rest obtained from reference TRBV28 and TRBJ1-4, is as follows: DVKVTQSSRYLVKRTGEKVFLECVQDMDHENMFWYRQDPGLGLRLIYFSYDVKMKEKGDIPEGYSVSREKKERFSLILESASTNQTSMYLCASRGALSEKLFFGSGTQLSVL.

The chain is built from TRBV7-9 and TRBJ2-5; 7 bases agree with TRBD1. The CDR3 runs 15 residues. Germline V gene data show CDR1 as SEHNR and CDR2 as FQNEAQ (reference sequence). Germline trimming cut 4 bases from V and 4 bases from J; bases unmatched to any gene: 9. CDR3 region: CASSSFSRGSETQYF. In nucleotides, the CDR3 is TGTGCCAGCAGCTCCTTTTCCAGGGGGTCAGAGACCCAGTACTTC.

The chain links TRBV7-3 to TRBJ2-3; D unresolved. This CDR3 is 16 amino acids long. Germline loops: CDR1 SGHTA, CDR2 FQGTGA. V dropped 5 bases and J dropped 4 bases, with 19 bases sitting between them. The CDR3 loop reads CASSPQAQVGADTQYF. In nucleotides, the CDR3 is TGTGCCAGCAGCCCCCAGGCCCAGGTTGGCGCAGATACGCAGTATTTT.

The V and J genes are TRBV28 and TRBJ2-3; 12 bases align to TRBD2. V was clipped by 2 bases and J by 3 bases; unmatched bases: 6. Per the germline V gene, CDR1 is MDHEN and CDR2 is SYDVKM. CDR3 length: 17 amino acids. CDR3 amino acids: CASSLASGRARTDTQYF. The CDR3 region has the DNA TGTGCCAGCAGTTTAGCTAGCGGGAGGGCCAGGACAGATACGCAGTATTTT.

This sequence joins TRBV10-3 and TRBJ2-1; possibly TRBD1 for D (6 bases). The germline gives CDR1 ENHRY, CDR2 SYGVKD. V was cut by 4 bases and J by 3 bases, with 10 bases left in between. The length of the CDR3 is 14 residues. Written as DNA, the CDR3 is TGTGCCATCAGTGGAGACAGGCACTACAATGAGCAGTTCTTC. Encoded protein: CAISGDRHYNEQFF.

CDR3 protein: CASGSLAGGKKTQYF. The CDR3 DNA reads TGTGCTAGTGGTTCCCTAGCGGGGGGGAAGAAGACCCAGTACTTC. The chain employs TRBV12-5 and TRBJ2-5, with TRBD2 matching 12 bases. CDR3 length: 15 amino acids. The V gene end was trimmed by 4 bases and the J gene end by 6 bases; junction bases not matched to a gene: 6. The germline V gene encodes CDR1 LGHNT and CDR2 FRNRAP.

V is TRBV9 and J is TRBJ2-7, with TRBD2 identical over 14 bases. The CDR3 spans 16 residues. Trimming cost V 3 bases and J 3 bases; bases outside gene matches: 5. CDR1 SGDLS and CDR2 YYNGEE come from the germline V gene. CDR3 sequence reads: CASSEAGTSGSYEQYF. As DNA, the CDR3 is TGTGCCAGCAGCGAGGCGGGGACTAGCGGGAGCTACGAGCAGTACTTC.

This rearrangement joins TRBV7-2 to TRBJ2-2, with 7 bases fitting TRBD1. The CDR3 is 15 amino acids. J gave up 0 bases and V 5 bases, and 3 bases lay outside the gene matches. Germline CDR1 and CDR2: SGHTA and FQGNSA. The CDR3 is CASSKGQTNTGELFF. The CDR3 region has the DNA TGTGCCAGCAGCAAGGGACAGACGAACACCGGGGAGCTGTTTTTT.

The V call is TRBV2, the J call TRBJ1-5; unclear D gene. Germline assignment: CDR1 SNHLY and CDR2 FYNNEI. The CDR3 runs to 15 residues. V was pared by 1 base and J by 2 bases, with 9 bases between. DNA for the CDR3: TGTGCCAGCAGTGAAGGGAGGGTTCGCAATCAGCCCCAGCATTTT. Translating it yields CASSEGRVRNQPQHF.

The DNA for the CDR3 is TGTGCCAGCAGTTCCGTCGGGGGGCGCGGGGAGACCCAGTACTTC. It codes for CASSSVGGRGETQYF. This chain connects TRBV6-5 to TRBJ2-5, with a tentative D call TRBD2 (7 bases). The V end was cut by 4 bases, the J end by 5 bases, with 17 bases between. In germline, CDR1 is MNHEY, CDR2 SVGAGI. This CDR3 region has 15 residues.

This chain joins TRBV2 and TRBJ2-1; 10 nucleotides match TRBD2. The germline gives CDR1 SNHLY, CDR2 FYNNEI. J lost 2 bases, V lost 1 base, and 14 bases had no gene match. This CDR3 is 20 amino acids long. CDR3: CASSEGLISGRYPAYNEQFF. The CDR3 bases are TGTGCCAGCAGTGAAGGCCTAATTAGCGGGAGGTATCCCGCCTACAATGAGCAGTTCTTC.